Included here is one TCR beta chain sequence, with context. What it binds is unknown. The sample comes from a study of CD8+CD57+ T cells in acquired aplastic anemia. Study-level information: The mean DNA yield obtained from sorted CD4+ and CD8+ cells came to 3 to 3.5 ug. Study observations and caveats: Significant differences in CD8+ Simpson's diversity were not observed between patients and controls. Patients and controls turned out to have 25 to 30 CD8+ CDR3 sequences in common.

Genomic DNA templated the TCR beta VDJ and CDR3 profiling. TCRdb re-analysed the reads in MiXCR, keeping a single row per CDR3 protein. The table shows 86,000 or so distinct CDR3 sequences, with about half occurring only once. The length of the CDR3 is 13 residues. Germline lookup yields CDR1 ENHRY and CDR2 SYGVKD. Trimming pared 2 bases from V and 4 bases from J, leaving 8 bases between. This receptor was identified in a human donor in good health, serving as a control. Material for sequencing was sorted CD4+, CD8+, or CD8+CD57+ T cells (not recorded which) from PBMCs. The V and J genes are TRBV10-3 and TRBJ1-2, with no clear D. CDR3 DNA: TGTGCCATCAGTGAGGACGGGTTCTATGGCTACACCTTC. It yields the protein CAISEDGFYGYTF.